This T cell receptor (beta chain) derives from a study of blood T cell repertoires in COVID-19. Germline V gene sequence: CDR1 LNHDA, CDR2 SQIVND (reference sequence). This CDR3 comprises 14 residues. Trimming cost V 3 bases and J 4 bases, with 10 bases left between them. Libraries were prepared by immunoSEQ multiplex PCR; TCRdb keeps only in-frame clonotypes and omits some of them. Of about 210,000 clones detected, 84% appear once; the ten largest clones hold approximately 8%. The chain links TRBV19 to TRBJ1-5, with D perhaps matching TRBD1 (6 bases). The specimen sequenced was peripheral blood. This receptor was identified in a woman aged 50 to 60 with active or convalescent COVID-19. CDR3: CASSIGQLNQPQHF. The DNA of the CDR3 is TGTGCCAGTAGTATCGGACAGCTGAATCAGCCCCAGCATTTT.